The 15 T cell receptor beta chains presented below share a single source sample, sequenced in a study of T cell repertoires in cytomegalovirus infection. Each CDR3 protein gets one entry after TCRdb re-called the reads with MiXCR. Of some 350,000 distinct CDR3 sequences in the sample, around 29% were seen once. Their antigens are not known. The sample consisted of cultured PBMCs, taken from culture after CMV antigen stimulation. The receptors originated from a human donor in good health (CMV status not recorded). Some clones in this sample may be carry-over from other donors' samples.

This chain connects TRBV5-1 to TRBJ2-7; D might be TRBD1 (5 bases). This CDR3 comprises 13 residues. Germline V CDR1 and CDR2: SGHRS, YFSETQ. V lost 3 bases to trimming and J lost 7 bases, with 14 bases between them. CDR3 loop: CASSWSRQMEQYF. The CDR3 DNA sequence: TGCGCCAGCAGCTGGAGCAGACAGATGGAGCAGTACTTC.

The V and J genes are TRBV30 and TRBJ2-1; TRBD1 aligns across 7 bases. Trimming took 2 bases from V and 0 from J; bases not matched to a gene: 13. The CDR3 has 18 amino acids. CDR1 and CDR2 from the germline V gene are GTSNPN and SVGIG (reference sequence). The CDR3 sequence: CAWSRGLRWGSSYNEQFF. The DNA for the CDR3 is TGTGCCTGGAGTAGGGGGCTGAGATGGGGGAGCTCCTACAATGAGCAGTTCTTC.

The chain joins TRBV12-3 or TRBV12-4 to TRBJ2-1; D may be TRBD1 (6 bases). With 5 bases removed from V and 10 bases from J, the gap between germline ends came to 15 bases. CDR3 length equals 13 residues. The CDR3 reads CASSGRQGQEQFF. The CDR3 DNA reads TGTGCCAGCAGTGGCCGTCAGGGGCAGGAGCAGTTCTTC.

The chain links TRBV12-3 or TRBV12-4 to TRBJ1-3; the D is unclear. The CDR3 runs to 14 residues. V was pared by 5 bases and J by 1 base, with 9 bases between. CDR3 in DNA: TGTGCCAGCAGTCCGAATGGGTCTGGAAACACCATATATTTT. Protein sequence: CASSPNGSGNTIYF.

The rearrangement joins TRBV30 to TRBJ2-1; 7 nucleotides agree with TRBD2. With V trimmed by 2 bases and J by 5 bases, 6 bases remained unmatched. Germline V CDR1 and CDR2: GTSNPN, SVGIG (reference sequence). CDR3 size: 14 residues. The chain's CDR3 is CAWSLVGGNNEQFF. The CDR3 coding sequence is TGTGCCTGGAGTTTGGTGGGAGGGAACAATGAGCAGTTCTTC.

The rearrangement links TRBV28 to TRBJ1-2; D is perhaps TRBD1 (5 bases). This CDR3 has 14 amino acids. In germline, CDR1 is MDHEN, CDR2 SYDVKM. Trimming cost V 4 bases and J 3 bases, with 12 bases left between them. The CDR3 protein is CASSSPGGHYGYTF. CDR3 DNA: TGTGCCAGCAGTTCCCCCGGGGGACACTATGGCTACACCTTC.

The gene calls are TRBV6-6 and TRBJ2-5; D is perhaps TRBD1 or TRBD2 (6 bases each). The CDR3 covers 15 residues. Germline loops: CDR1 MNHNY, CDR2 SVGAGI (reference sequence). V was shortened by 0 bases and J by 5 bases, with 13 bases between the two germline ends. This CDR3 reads CASSYSTGARETQYF. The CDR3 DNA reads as TGTGCCAGCAGTTACTCGACGGGGGCGAGGGAGACCCAGTACTTC.

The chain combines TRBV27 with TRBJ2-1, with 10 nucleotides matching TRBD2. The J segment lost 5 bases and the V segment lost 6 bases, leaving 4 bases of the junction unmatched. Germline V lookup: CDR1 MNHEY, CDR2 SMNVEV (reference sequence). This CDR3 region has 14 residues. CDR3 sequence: CASRTSGSHNEQFF. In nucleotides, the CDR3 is TGTGCCAGCAGGACTAGCGGGTCGCACAATGAGCAGTTCTTC.

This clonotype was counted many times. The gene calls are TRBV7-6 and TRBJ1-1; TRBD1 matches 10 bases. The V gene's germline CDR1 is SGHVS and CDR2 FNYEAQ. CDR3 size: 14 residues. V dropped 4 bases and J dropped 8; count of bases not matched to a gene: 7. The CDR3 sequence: CASSYGDRGFEAFF. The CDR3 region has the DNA TGTGCCAGCAGCTATGGGGACAGGGGTTTCGAAGCTTTCTTT.

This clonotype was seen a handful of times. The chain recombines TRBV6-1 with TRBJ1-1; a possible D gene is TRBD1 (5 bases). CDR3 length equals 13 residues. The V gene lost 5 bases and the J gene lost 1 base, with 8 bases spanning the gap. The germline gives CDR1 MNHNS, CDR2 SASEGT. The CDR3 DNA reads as TGTGCCAGCAGTTACAGGAAGAACACTGAAGCTTTCTTT. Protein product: CASSYRKNTEAFF.

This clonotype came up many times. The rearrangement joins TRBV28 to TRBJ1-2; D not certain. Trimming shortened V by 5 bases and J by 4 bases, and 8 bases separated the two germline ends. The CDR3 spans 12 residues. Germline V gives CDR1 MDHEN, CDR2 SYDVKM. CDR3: CASSGRVYGYTF. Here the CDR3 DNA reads TGTGCCAGCAGTGGACGGGTCTATGGCTACACCTTC.

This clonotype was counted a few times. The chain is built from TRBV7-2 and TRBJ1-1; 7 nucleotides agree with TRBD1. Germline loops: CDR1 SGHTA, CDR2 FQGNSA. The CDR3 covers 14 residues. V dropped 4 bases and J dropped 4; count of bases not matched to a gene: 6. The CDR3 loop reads CASSSRQGPTEAFF. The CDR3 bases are TGTGCCAGCAGCTCCCGACAGGGTCCCACTGAAGCTTTCTTT.

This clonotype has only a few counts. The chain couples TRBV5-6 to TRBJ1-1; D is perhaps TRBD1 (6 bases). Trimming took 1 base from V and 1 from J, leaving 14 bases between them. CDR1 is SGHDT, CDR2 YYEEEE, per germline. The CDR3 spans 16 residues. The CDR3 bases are TGTGCCAGCAGCTTGAGGGGCGGACAGAGGAACACTGAAGCTTTCTTT. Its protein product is CASSLRGGQRNTEAFF.

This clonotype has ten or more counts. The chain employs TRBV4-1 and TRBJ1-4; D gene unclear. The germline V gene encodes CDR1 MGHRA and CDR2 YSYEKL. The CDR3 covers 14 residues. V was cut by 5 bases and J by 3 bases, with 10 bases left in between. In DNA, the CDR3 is TGCGCCAGCAGCGAGGGATTAGCTAATGAAAAACTGTTTTTT. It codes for CASSEGLANEKLFF.

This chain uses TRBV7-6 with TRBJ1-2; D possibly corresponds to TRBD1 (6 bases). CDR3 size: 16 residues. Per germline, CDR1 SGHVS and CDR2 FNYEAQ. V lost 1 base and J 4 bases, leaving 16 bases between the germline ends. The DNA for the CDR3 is TGTGCCAGCAGCTTAGGACGGCAGGGGATCTCCTATGGCTACACCTTC. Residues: CASSLGRQGISYGYTF.